These 8 T cell receptor beta chains were all obtained from the same sample, sequenced in a study of cytomegalovirus exposure and HLA in healthy donors. 60 Vbeta and 13 Jbeta primers were used in PCR. Profiled with immunoSEQ multiplex PCR; TCRdb holds only in-frame clones, not every one. The table records about 140,000 clones, 80% of them present only once. The sample taken for sequencing was PBMCs. All receptors come from a man aged 30 to 39 in good health and CMV-seronegative.

The genes are TRBV4-3 and TRBJ2-5, with a possible D match to TRBD1 (6 bases). The J call may be incorrect, as the DNA end agrees better with TRBJ2-7. Germline values: CDR1 LGHNA, CDR2 YSLEER. The CDR3 sequence is 17 residues long. The CDR3 protein is CASSQEFNRVGSYEQYF. The CDR3 region has the DNA TGCGCCAGCAGCCAAGAATTCAACAGGGTAGGCTCCTACGAGCAGTACTTC.

The V gene is TRBV5-1, the J gene TRBJ2-3; no clear D gene. This CDR3 region has 14 residues. Trimming pared 0 bases from V and 2 bases from J, leaving 7 bases between. Germline V gives CDR1 SGHRS, CDR2 YFSETQ. The CDR3: CASSLGGDTDTQYF. In DNA, the CDR3 is TGCGCCAGCAGCTTGGGTGGAGACACAGATACGCAGTATTTT.

The CDR3 region is CASSSQGRNEQFF. The DNA for the CDR3 is TGTGCCAGCAGTTCACAGGGGAGGAATGAGCAGTTCTTC. The rearrangement joins TRBV27 to TRBJ2-1; D is perhaps TRBD1 (7 bases). The CDR3 runs 13 residues. Trimming removed 4 bases at V and 7 bases at J, with 11 bases between. The germline CDR1 and CDR2 sequences are MNHEY and SMNVEV (reference sequence).

The chain joins TRBV5-8 to TRBJ1-2; a possible D gene is TRBD1 (6 bases). V was trimmed by 4 bases and J by 5 bases, leaving 15 bases between them. Germline CDR1 and CDR2: SGHTS and YDEGEE. This CDR3 region has 14 residues. The CDR3 DNA sequence: TGTGCCAGCAGCATCAGGGGAAGGTGGTATGGCTACACCTTC. Encoded protein: CASSIRGRWYGYTF.

The chain couples TRBV28 to TRBJ2-1; TRBD1 matches at 8 bases. The CDR3 contains 17 residues. V gave up 5 bases and J gave up 2 bases; unmatched junction bases: 11. From germline, CDR1 is MDHEN and CDR2 SYDVKM. CDR3 sequence (DNA): TGTGCCAGCAGTCCCCCTACTGACAGGGGACCCTACAATGAGCAGTTCTTC. Protein sequence: CASSPPTDRGPYNEQFF.

The chain is built from TRBV9 and TRBJ2-7, with 9 bases fitting TRBD2. V trimming: 4 bases; J trimming: 4 bases; junction bases outside the gene matches: 18. CDR3 size: 18 residues. Germline values: CDR1 SGDLS, CDR2 YYNGEE. The CDR3 sequence: CASSPTATGGRADYEQYF. The CDR3 nucleotides read TGTGCCAGCAGCCCCACCGCGACGGGCGGGAGGGCCGATTACGAGCAGTACTTC.

J is TRBJ1-4 and V is TRBV27; the D gene is possibly TRBD1 (6 bases). Per germline, CDR1 MNHEY and CDR2 SMNVEV (reference sequence). Between the trimmed V and J ends, which lost 5 bases and 10 bases, there was a span of 20 bases. CDR3 length: 15 amino acids. In DNA, the CDR3 is TGTGCCAGCAGTCCCGGGACATTTTCGAGGGGAAAACTGTTTTTT. Translation gives CASSPGTFSRGKLFF.

CDR3 protein: CASSLGGRAAETQYF. CDR3 DNA sequence: TGCGCCAGCAGCTTGGGCGGGAGGGCCGCGGAGACCCAGTACTTC. This chain joins TRBV5-1 and TRBJ2-5; TRBD2 matches at 9 bases. Unmatched junction bases numbered 5, after V lost 0 bases and J lost 5 bases. Germline-derived CDR1 and CDR2 are SGHRS and YFSETQ. The CDR3 consists of 15 residues. Full variable domain (rest looked up from reference TRBV5-1 and TRBJ2-5): KAGVTQTPRYLIKTRGQQVTLSCSPISGHRSVSWYQQTPGQGLQFLFEYFSETQRNKGNFPGRFSGRQFSNSRSEMNVSTLELGDSALYLCASSLGGRAAETQYFGPGTRLLVL.